A selection of T cell receptor beta chains follows, all from one sample in a study of breast tumors, draining lymph nodes, adjacent tissues. One entry per CDR3 protein results from TCRdb running MiXCR on the multiplex PCR reads. The sample contains under 300,000 distinct CDR3 sequences, less than 40% of which appear only once. The sample comprised axillary lymph node tissue. These receptors were obtained from a female donor with breast cancer. Some clones in this sample may be carry-over from other donors' samples. The CDR3 runs from the conserved cysteine through the conserved F or W. Each record gives: D gene, J gene, V gene, clone size, CDR3 protein, CDR3 DNA. D genes are given only for firm matches. Some rows have no size entry. The others give once, few or many, or a class for an expanded clone.

D: NA; J: TRBJ1-2; V: TRBV11-2; size: many; CDR3: CASSLSWTSEGYTF; DNA: TGTGCCAGCAGCTTATCCTGGACGTCGGAAGGCTACACCTTC
D: TRBD1; J: TRBJ2-6; V: TRBV30; size: many; CDR3: CAWSNLGTGFSSGANVLTF; DNA: TGTGCCTGGAGCAACCTCGGGACAGGTTTTTCCTCTGGGGCCAACGTCCTGACTTTC
D: NA; J: TRBJ1-6; V: TRBV6-5; size: many; CDR3: CASSYSFPRDSPLHF; DNA: TGTGCCAGCAGTTACTCGTTCCCCAGGGATTCACCCCTCCACTTT
D: TRBD1; J: TRBJ2-7; V: TRBV6-5; size: many; CDR3: CASSYGGRGHEQYF; DNA: TGTGCCAGCAGTTACGGTGGCAGGGGGCACGAGCAGTACTTC
D: NA; J: TRBJ2-1; V: TRBV11-3; size: many; CDR3: CASSTRGYEDEQFF; DNA: TGTGCCAGCAGCACCCGGGGGTACGAGGATGAGCAGTTCTTC
D: NA; J: TRBJ1-1; V: TRBV29-1; size: NA; CDR3: CSAHGRRMNTEAFF; DNA: TGCAGCGCCCACGGGCGGCGCATGAACACTGAAGCTTTCTTT
D: NA; J: TRBJ2-5; V: TRBV12-3/TRBV12-4; size: many; CDR3: CASSLSVETQYF; DNA: TGTGCCAGCAGTTTGTCTGTAGAGACCCAGTACTTC
D: NA; J: TRBJ2-7; V: TRBV7-9; size: many; CDR3: CASSYNSYEQYF; DNA: TGTGCCAGCAGCTACAACAGCTACGAGCAGTACTTC
D: NA; J: TRBJ2-1; V: TRBV20-1; size: many; CDR3: CSASPPGRSYNEQFF; DNA: TGCAGTGCTAGCCCTCCGGGTCGCTCCTACAATGAGCAGTTCTTC
D: NA; J: TRBJ1-2; V: TRBV6-6; size: many; CDR3: CASRPPSGSYGYTF; DNA: TGTGCCAGCAGGCCGCCCTCGGGGTCTTATGGCTACACCTTC
D: NA; J: TRBJ1-1; V: TRBV20-1; size: few; CDR3: CSAQEDSHTEAFF; DNA: TGCAGTGCACAGGAGGACAGCCACACTGAAGCTTTCTTT
D: TRBD1; J: TRBJ2-5; V: TRBV20-1; size: many; CDR3: CSARRGTDLQTQYF; DNA: TGCAGTGCTAGGAGGGGGACAGATTTACAGACCCAGTACTTC
D: TRBD1; J: TRBJ1-6; V: TRBV7-2; size: NA; CDR3: CASSLSGTGVYSPLHF; DNA: TGTGCCAGCAGCTTGTCCGGGACAGGGGTTTATTCACCCCTCCACTTT
D: NA; J: TRBJ2-2; V: TRBV7-6; size: many; CDR3: CASSSLYTGELFF; DNA: TGTGCCAGCAGCTCCCTCTACACCGGGGAGCTGTTTTTT
D: TRBD1; J: TRBJ1-2; V: TRBV5-1; size: many; CDR3: CASSLEQGTTYGYTF; DNA: TGCGCCAGCAGCTTGGAACAGGGGACTACCTATGGCTACACCTTC
D: NA; J: TRBJ2-6; V: TRBV11-3; size: many; CDR3: CASSVTQGGNSGANVLTF; DNA: TGTGCCAGCAGCGTAACCCAAGGCGGGAACTCTGGGGCCAACGTCCTGACTTTC
D: NA; J: TRBJ1-6; V: TRBV24-1; size: NA; CDR3: CATSVAGLPSSYNSPLHF; DNA: TGTGCCACCAGTGTCGCGGGGCTCCCCAGCTCCTATAATTCACCCCTCCACTTT
D: NA; J: TRBJ2-7; V: TRBV29-1; size: many; CDR3: CSVEDRAEQYF; DNA: TGCAGCGTTGAAGACAGGGCCGAGCAGTACTTC
D: NA; J: TRBJ1-2; V: TRBV12-3/TRBV12-4; size: NA; CDR3: CASRADRGGAGYGYTF; DNA: TGTGCCAGCAGGGCAGATCGGGGGGGCGCGGGCTATGGCTACACCTTC
D: TRBD1; J: TRBJ1-2; V: TRBV3-1; size: NA; CDR3: CASGHMDRASYGYTF; DNA: TGTGCCAGCGGCCACATGGACAGGGCGTCCTATGGCTACACCTTC
D: NA; J: TRBJ1-6; V: TRBV6-6; size: NA; CDR3: CASSMPEGWNSPLHF; DNA: TGTGCCAGCAGTATGCCTGAGGGCTGGAATTCACCCCTCCACTTT
D: NA; J: TRBJ1-4; V: TRBV5-1; size: many; CDR3: CASSPDLARLFF; DNA: TGCGCCAGCAGCCCGGACCTGGCGAGACTGTTTTTT
D: NA; J: TRBJ2-3; V: TRBV12-3/TRBV12-4; size: many; CDR3: CASSFKERTDTQYF; DNA: TGTGCCAGCAGTTTCAAGGAGCGCACAGATACGCAGTATTTT
D: TRBD2; J: TRBJ2-1; V: TRBV7-9; size: NA; CDR3: CASSTRGTSGIGEQFF; DNA: TGTGCCAGCAGCACACGAGGGACTAGCGGGATTGGTGAGCAGTTCTTC
D: TRBD2; J: TRBJ2-3; V: TRBV6-5; size: few; CDR3: CASSWGTSGTDTQYF; DNA: TGTGCCAGCAGTTGGGGGACTAGCGGCACAGATACGCAGTATTTT
D: NA; J: TRBJ2-7; V: TRBV20-1; size: many; CDR3: CSARASDGSYEQYF; DNA: TGCAGTGCTAGGGCGAGTGACGGATCCTACGAGCAGTACTTC
D: TRBD1; J: TRBJ1-2; V: TRBV27; size: NA; CDR3: CASRRTGGFYGYTF; DNA: TGTGCCAGCAGGCGGACAGGGGGATTCTATGGCTACACCTTC